These 22 T cell receptor beta chains were sequenced from one sample in a study of T cells expressing NK-cell markers. TCRdb re-called the 5' RACE reads; one entry per CDR3 protein, DNA not given. The sample features roughly 390,000 distinct CDR3 sequences, with approximately 11% in its top ten. Sequenced: blood T cells: a sorted CD56 or NKG2C T cell subset, CD4+ or CD8+ T cells, or bulk PBMC T cells (not recorded which). Receptor source: a woman in her 50s in good health.

V gene TRBV7-9 combines with J gene TRBJ2-7; TCRdb indicates TRBD1, and absent DNA this call remains unverified. Germline lookup yields CDR1 SEHNR and CDR2 FQNEAQ (reference sequence). This CDR3 is built from 16 residues. The CDR3 protein is CASSTTTQRLDMEQYF.

The V gene is TRBV5-1, the J gene TRBJ2-7; TCRdb calls TRBD1, which cannot be checked without DNA. Germline V CDR1 and CDR2: SGHRS, YFSETQ. This CDR3 is built from 14 residues. CDR3 sequence reads: CASSYGTGGNEQYF. Variable domain in full (rest from reference TRBV5-1 and TRBJ2-7): KAGVTQTPRYLIKTRGQQVTLSCSPISGHRSVSWYQQTPGQGLQFLFEYFSETQRNKGNFPGRFSGRQFSNSRSEMNVSTLELGDSALYLCASSYGTGGNEQYFGPGTRLTVT.

The V and J genes are TRBV7-9 and TRBJ2-5. Germline CDR1 and CDR2: SEHNR and FQNEAQ (reference sequence). The CDR3 consists of 14 residues. The chain's CDR3 is CASSSGRYQETQYF.

This rearrangement joins TRBV11-1 to TRBJ2-1; TCRdb outputs TRBD1, but without DNA this stays unchecked. The CDR3 contains 14 residues. Germline V lookup: CDR1 SGHAT, CDR2 FQDESV (reference sequence). The CDR3 sequence is CASSSRQIFNEQFF.

V gene TRBV20-1 combines with J gene TRBJ2-2; TCRdb's assignment of TRBD2 cannot be checked, as there is no DNA. The CDR3 runs to 16 residues. The germline CDR1 and CDR2 sequences are DFQATT and SNEGSKA (reference sequence). The chain's CDR3 is CSARDQGLALTGELFF.

The CDR3 reads CASSVYETQYF. The chain employs TRBV6-1 and TRBJ2-5. The CDR3 runs 11 residues. Germline-derived CDR1 and CDR2 are MNHNS and SASEGT.

The V and J genes are TRBV29-1 and TRBJ1-1. The CDR3 is 13 residues long. Germline values: CDR1 SQVTM, CDR2 ANQGSEA. The CDR3 sequence: CSVGTASNTEAFF. Supplemented by reference TRBV29-1 and TRBJ1-1, the full variable domain reads SAVISQKPSRDICQRGTSLTIQCQVDSQVTMMFWYRQQPGQSLTLIATANQGSEATYESGFVIDKFPISRPNLTFSTLTVSNMSPEDSSIYLCSVGTASNTEAFFGQGTRLTVV.

The chain is built from TRBV5-5 and TRBJ1-1. Germline V gene sequence: CDR1 SGHKS, CDR2 YYEKEE (reference sequence). The CDR3 is made up of 11 amino acids. CDR3 region: CASSLAIEAFF. Looking up the rest from reference TRBV5-5 and TRBJ1-1 gives the full variable domain: DAGVTQSPTHLIKTRGQQVTLRCSPISGHKSVSWYQQVLGQGPQFIFQYYEKEERGRGNFPDRFSARQFPNYSSELNVNALLLGDSALYLCASSLAIEAFFGQGTRLTVV.

The rearrangement joins TRBV2 to TRBJ1-4; the TRBD1 assignment by TCRdb is unverifiable without DNA. The CDR3 is made up of 14 amino acids. CDR1 is SNHLY and CDR2 is FYNNEI in the germline V gene. CDR3 sequence: CASSVDRGDEKLFF.

The chain has TRBV29-1 and TRBJ1-1; TCRdb outputs TRBD1, but without DNA this stays unchecked. Germline V gene lookup returns CDR1 SQVTM and CDR2 ANQGSEA. The CDR3 runs 16 residues. The CDR3 spells CSVYGVEGFGVTEAFF.

The chain links TRBV20-1 to TRBJ2-2; without DNA, the TCRdb call of TRBD2 cannot be checked. The CDR3 sequence is 13 residues long. Germline V lookup: CDR1 DFQATT, CDR2 SNEGSKA (reference sequence). The CDR3 sequence: CSASSLRAGELFF.

This chain uses TRBV3-1 with TRBJ2-3; without DNA, the TCRdb call of TRBD2 cannot be checked. There are 17 residues in the CDR3. Germline V CDR1 and CDR2: LGHDT, YNNKEL (reference sequence). This CDR3 is CASSLGTSGMRSDTQYF.

The V call is TRBV29-1, the J call TRBJ2-1. The CDR3 consists of 13 residues. In germline, CDR1 is SQVTM, CDR2 ANQGSEA. CDR3 loop: CSVYRASYNEQFF.

J is TRBJ2-5 and V is TRBV9; the TCRdb D gene call, TRBD2, has no DNA to confirm it. The germline CDR1 and CDR2 sequences are SGDLS and YYNGEE. The CDR3 runs to 15 residues. CDR3 sequence reads: CASSARDRREETQYF.

The V gene is TRBV18, the J gene TRBJ2-1; TCRdb selects TRBD1, and the lack of DNA leaves this call unchecked. The V gene's germline CDR1 is KGHSH and CDR2 LQKENI. The CDR3 is 13 amino acids. CDR3 in amino acids: CASSYSGDHEQFF.

The rearrangement links TRBV5-5 to TRBJ2-7; TCRdb designates TRBD1, a call that cannot be tested without DNA. The germline CDR1 and CDR2 sequences are SGHKS and YYEKEE (reference sequence). This CDR3 comprises 15 residues. CDR3 region: CASSFPGISPHEQYF. Using reference TRBV5-5 and TRBJ2-7 for the parts outside the CDR3, the full variable domain is DAGVTQSPTHLIKTRGQQVTLRCSPISGHKSVSWYQQVLGQGPQFIFQYYEKEERGRGNFPDRFSARQFPNYSSELNVNALLLGDSALYLCASSFPGISPHEQYFGPGTRLTVT.

The chain's CDR3 is CASASTGFSGANVLTF. The chain couples TRBV12-3 or TRBV12-4 to TRBJ2-6. The CDR3 has 16 amino acids.

The V gene is TRBV6-5, the J gene TRBJ2-1; absent DNA, TCRdb's TRBD1 call cannot be checked. The CDR3 is 15 residues long. Per the germline V gene, CDR1 is MNHEY and CDR2 is SVGAGI. The chain's CDR3 is CASSYAGQGADEQFF.

The CDR3 spells CASSLPPWQGYEQYF. The chain is built from TRBV7-9 and TRBJ2-7; TCRdb reports TRBD1, a call that lacks DNA to check it against. The CDR3 extends over 15 amino acids. Germline CDR1 and CDR2: SEHNR and FQNEAQ (reference sequence). The full variable domain, its missing parts supplied by reference TRBV7-9 and TRBJ2-7, is DTGVSQNPRHKITKRGQNVTFRCDPISEHNRLYWYRQTLGQGPEFLTYFQNEAQLEKSRLLSDRFSAERPKGSFSTLEIQRTEQGDSAMYLCASSLPPWQGYEQYFGPGTRLTVT.

This chain joins TRBV10-3 and TRBJ2-2; as DNA is missing, the TRBD1 call by TCRdb cannot be tested. The CDR3 sequence is 15 residues long. CDR1 ENHRY and CDR2 SYGVKD come from the germline V gene. The CDR3 loop reads CAIRSQGAATGELFF.

This chain connects TRBV5-1 to TRBJ2-3. Germline values: CDR1 SGHRS, CDR2 YFSETQ. The CDR3 is made up of 12 amino acids. The CDR3 sequence: CASSYWGDTQYF.

V gene TRBV5-1 combines with J gene TRBJ2-3; the D gene TCRdb calls, TRBD1, cannot be checked with no DNA. CDR1 is SGHRS, CDR2 YFSETQ, per germline. CDR3 size: 14 residues. CDR3 amino acids: CASSSTTGADTQYF.